These T cell receptor beta chains were read from a single sample in a study of regulatory T cells in long-lasting Graves disease. TCRdb ran MiXCR on the multiplex PCR reads and lists one entry per CDR3 protein. The repertoire consists of 350,000 to 500,000 distinct CDR3 sequences, with 16% occurring once and the leading ten covering 20% to 25%. This sample also belongs to another study, concerning T cells in Graves' hyperthyroidism and ophthalmopathy.

Material: peripheral blood mononuclear cells (PBMCs), obtained at new diagnosis, from a patient treated with antithyroid drugs. The receptors here all came from a woman under 30 with Graves disease. Each CDR3 is given with its conserved first and last residue. A D gene is named only where the DNA matches it firmly. Size values are once, few and many counts, or a class for expanded clones, and some rows have none.

d_gene: TRBD2; v_gene: TRBV11-2; j_gene: TRBJ2-1; len: 14; abundance: many; CDR3aa: CASSLGGRVDEQFF; CDR3nt: TGTGCCAGCAGCTTAGGCGGGAGGGTAGATGAGCAGTTCTTC
d_gene: -; v_gene: TRBV7-9; j_gene: TRBJ1-6; len: 16; abundance: -; CDR3aa: CASSLEKSSYNSPLHF; CDR3nt: TGTGCCAGCAGCTTAGAAAAGAGCTCCTATAATTCACCCCTCCACTTT
d_gene: -; v_gene: TRBV11-2; j_gene: TRBJ2-7; len: 16; abundance: -; CDR3aa: CASSLWTNGQSYEQYF; CDR3nt: TGTGCCAGCAGCTTATGGACTAACGGACAAAGCTACGAGCAGTACTTC
d_gene: TRBD1; v_gene: TRBV7-9; j_gene: TRBJ2-5; len: 14; abundance: few; CDR3aa: CASSSQGAVETQYF; CDR3nt: TGTGCCAGCAGCTCACAGGGGGCTGTGGAGACCCAGTACTTC
d_gene: -; v_gene: TRBV20-1; j_gene: TRBJ2-7; len: 14; abundance: many; CDR3aa: CSARDRVRPYEQYF; CDR3nt: TGCAGTGCTAGAGATCGGGTACGGCCCTACGAGCAGTACTTC
d_gene: TRBD1; v_gene: TRBV29-1; j_gene: TRBJ1-2; len: 15; abundance: -; CDR3aa: CSVLTRQGAFYGYTF; CDR3nt: TGCAGCGTCCTAACTCGACAGGGGGCTTTCTATGGCTACACCTTC
d_gene: -; v_gene: TRBV29-1; j_gene: TRBJ2-1; len: 13; abundance: few; CDR3aa: CSVGQNSYNEQFF; CDR3nt: TGCAGCGTCGGACAGAACTCCTACAATGAGCAGTTCTTC
d_gene: TRBD2; v_gene: TRBV24-1; j_gene: TRBJ2-7; len: 16; abundance: -; CDR3aa: CATSDPGTSGIYEQYF; CDR3nt: TGTGCCACCAGTGATCCCGGGACTAGCGGGATCTACGAGCAGTACTTC
d_gene: TRBD2; v_gene: TRBV19; j_gene: TRBJ2-1; len: 17; abundance: -; CDR3aa: CASSVRGGGMSGNEQFF; CDR3nt: TGTGCCAGTAGCGTCCGGGGCGGGGGGATGAGTGGCAATGAGCAGTTCTTC
d_gene: -; v_gene: TRBV2; j_gene: TRBJ2-3; len: 15; abundance: many; CDR3aa: CASSAALAEPDTQYF; CDR3nt: TGTGCCAGCAGTGCTGCTTTAGCGGAACCAGATACGCAGTATTTT
d_gene: TRBD1; v_gene: TRBV19; j_gene: TRBJ1-4; len: 15; abundance: few; CDR3aa: CASSIRQGANEKLFF; CDR3nt: TGTGCCAGTAGTATACGACAGGGGGCAAATGAAAAACTGTTTTTT
d_gene: TRBD1; v_gene: TRBV29-1; j_gene: TRBJ2-5; len: 12; abundance: many; CDR3aa: CSVKQGGETQYF; CDR3nt: TGCAGCGTCAAACAGGGGGGAGAGACCCAGTACTTC
d_gene: -; v_gene: TRBV3-1; j_gene: TRBJ2-5; len: 16; abundance: -; CDR3aa: CASSLLEWGLQETQYF; CDR3nt: TGTGCCAGCAGCCTCTTAGAGTGGGGTCTCCAAGAGACCCAGTACTTC
d_gene: TRBD2; v_gene: TRBV5-1; j_gene: TRBJ2-1; len: 15; abundance: many; CDR3aa: CASSFGGVSYNEQFF; CDR3nt: TGCGCCAGCAGCTTCGGGGGGGTCTCCTACAATGAGCAGTTCTTC
d_gene: TRBD2; v_gene: TRBV6-1; j_gene: TRBJ2-1; len: 17; abundance: -; CDR3aa: CASSRTGFTSGVEEQFF; CDR3nt: TGTGCCAGCAGTCGTACAGGGTTTACTAGCGGAGTTGAAGAGCAGTTCTTC
d_gene: TRBD2; v_gene: TRBV30; j_gene: TRBJ2-5; len: 12; abundance: many; CDR3aa: CAWTGGPETQYF; CDR3nt: TGTGCCTGGACGGGGGGTCCCGAGACCCAGTACTTC
d_gene: TRBD2; v_gene: TRBV20-1; j_gene: TRBJ2-7; len: 17; abundance: few; CDR3aa: CSASRPQGAGGSWEQYF; CDR3nt: TGCAGTGCTAGTCGCCCCCAAGGAGCGGGAGGGTCCTGGGAGCAGTACTTC
d_gene: TRBD1; v_gene: TRBV7-7; j_gene: TRBJ2-2; len: 14; abundance: many; CDR3aa: CASSFTGATGELFF; CDR3nt: TGTGCTAGCAGCTTTACAGGGGCGACCGGGGAGCTGTTTTTT
d_gene: TRBD2; v_gene: TRBV29-1; j_gene: TRBJ2-5; len: 14; abundance: few; CDR3aa: CSVGVGGSGETQYF; CDR3nt: TGCAGCGTTGGAGTTGGCGGGAGTGGAGAGACCCAGTACTTC
d_gene: -; v_gene: TRBV6-6; j_gene: TRBJ2-2; len: 15; abundance: -; CDR3aa: CASSYSGEGTGELFF; CDR3nt: TGTGCCAGCAGTTACTCGGGAGAGGGGACCGGGGAGCTGTTTTTT
d_gene: TRBD1; v_gene: TRBV27; j_gene: TRBJ2-7; len: 14; abundance: few; CDR3aa: CASSGRDSTYEQYF; CDR3nt: TGTGCCAGCAGTGGCCGGGACAGCACCTACGAGCAGTACTTC
d_gene: -; v_gene: TRBV5-5; j_gene: TRBJ2-2; len: 15; abundance: many; CDR3aa: CASSLGVGNTGELFF; CDR3nt: TGTGCCAGCAGCTTAGGTGTCGGTAACACCGGGGAGCTGTTTTTT
d_gene: TRBD2; v_gene: TRBV20-1; j_gene: TRBJ2-3; len: 14; abundance: many; CDR3aa: CSAILAGEGDTQYF; CDR3nt: TGCAGTGCTATTCTAGCGGGAGAGGGAGATACGCAGTATTTT
d_gene: -; v_gene: TRBV11-3; j_gene: TRBJ2-2; len: 18; abundance: -; CDR3aa: CASSLAWASSLRTGELFF; CDR3nt: TGTGCCAGCAGCTTAGCCTGGGCTAGCTCTCTGAGGACCGGGGAGCTGTTTTTT
d_gene: TRBD1; v_gene: TRBV28; j_gene: TRBJ1-5; len: 15; abundance: few; CDR3aa: CASREQGLSNQPQHF; CDR3nt: TGTGCCAGCAGGGAACAGGGGCTGAGCAATCAGCCCCAGCATTTT
d_gene: TRBD2; v_gene: TRBV24-1; j_gene: TRBJ2-7; len: 17; abundance: few; CDR3aa: CATSDPGTSGNVYEQYF; CDR3nt: TGTGCCACCAGTGATCCCGGGACTAGCGGGAATGTCTACGAGCAGTACTTC
d_gene: -; v_gene: TRBV28; j_gene: TRBJ2-3; len: 12; abundance: many; CDR3aa: CASSPGPRLQYF; CDR3nt: TGTGCCAGCAGTCCCGGACCGCGATTGCAGTATTTT
d_gene: -; v_gene: TRBV11-2; j_gene: TRBJ1-6; len: 13; abundance: -; CDR3aa: CASGLRENSPLHF; CDR3nt: TGTGCCAGCGGCTTAAGAGAAAATTCACCCCTCCACTTT
d_gene: -; v_gene: TRBV11-2; j_gene: TRBJ2-2; len: 14; abundance: few; CDR3aa: CASSYDQGTGELFF; CDR3nt: TGTGCCAGCAGCTACGACCAGGGTACCGGGGAGCTGTTTTTT
d_gene: TRBD2; v_gene: TRBV12-3/TRBV12-4; j_gene: TRBJ2-2; len: 21; abundance: few; CDR3aa: CASWLRVRQLAGGQGTGELFF; CDR3nt: TGTGCCAGCTGGCTTCGCGTGAGACAGCTAGCGGGAGGTCAGGGCACCGGGGAGCTGTTTTTT
d_gene: -; v_gene: TRBV7-3; j_gene: TRBJ2-1; len: 12; abundance: many; CDR3aa: CASSLIPSTMFF; CDR3nt: TGTGCCAGCAGCTTAATCCCTAGTACCATGTTCTTC
d_gene: -; v_gene: TRBV15; j_gene: TRBJ2-3; len: 15; abundance: many; CDR3aa: CATSGRLGGSDTQYF; CDR3nt: TGTGCCACCAGCGGAAGACTAGGAGGCTCAGATACGCAGTATTTT
d_gene: -; v_gene: TRBV5-5; j_gene: TRBJ1-2; len: 14; abundance: few; CDR3aa: CASSLMDGNYGYTF; CDR3nt: TGTGCCAGCAGCTTAATGGACGGTAACTATGGCTACACCTTC
d_gene: -; v_gene: TRBV29-1; j_gene: TRBJ2-3; len: 14; abundance: -; CDR3aa: CSVARDLSTDTQYF; CDR3nt: TGCAGCGTTGCCAGGGATCTTAGCACAGATACGCAGTATTTT
d_gene: -; v_gene: TRBV28; j_gene: TRBJ2-3; len: 16; abundance: many; CDR3aa: CASSFEVGKSTDTQYF; CDR3nt: TGTGCCAGCAGTTTTGAGGTGGGGAAGAGCACAGATACGCAGTATTTT
d_gene: TRBD1; v_gene: TRBV4-3; j_gene: TRBJ1-3; len: 14; abundance: few; CDR3aa: CASSRTGGLDTIYF; CDR3nt: TGCGCCAGCAGCCGGACAGGGGGCCTGGACACCATATATTTT
d_gene: TRBD1; v_gene: TRBV29-1; j_gene: TRBJ2-2; len: 17; abundance: many; CDR3aa: CSVDVGQGAYVTGELFF; CDR3nt: TGCAGCGTTGACGTGGGACAGGGGGCCTATGTTACCGGGGAGCTGTTTTTT
d_gene: TRBD1; v_gene: TRBV28; j_gene: TRBJ2-4; len: 15; abundance: many; CDR3aa: CASSLFSGTGNIQYF; CDR3nt: TGTGCCAGCAGTTTATTTTCGGGGACAGGAAACATTCAGTACTTC
d_gene: TRBD2; v_gene: TRBV27; j_gene: TRBJ2-7; len: 15; abundance: many; CDR3aa: CASSLGTSGSREQYF; CDR3nt: TGTGCCAGCAGTCTCGGGACTAGCGGGAGTCGCGAGCAGTACTTC
d_gene: -; v_gene: TRBV4-2; j_gene: TRBJ2-1; len: 17; abundance: few; CDR3aa: CASSQGADRDLGGEQFF; CDR3nt: TGTGCCAGCAGCCAGGGTGCAGACCGGGATCTTGGGGGGGAGCAGTTCTTC
d_gene: -; v_gene: TRBV12-3/TRBV12-4; j_gene: TRBJ2-7; len: 13; abundance: many; CDR3aa: CASRSGLNYEQYF; CDR3nt: TGTGCCAGCAGGTCGGGACTGAACTACGAGCAGTACTTC
d_gene: TRBD2; v_gene: TRBV7-9; j_gene: TRBJ2-1; len: 14; abundance: -; CDR3aa: CASTVGTSINEQFF; CDR3nt: TGTGCCAGCACAGTCGGGACTAGCATCAATGAGCAGTTCTTC
d_gene: -; v_gene: TRBV7-6; j_gene: TRBJ2-5; len: 17; abundance: few; CDR3aa: CASSLIPGPPGEETQYF; CDR3nt: TGTGCCAGCAGTTTAATCCCGGGGCCCCCAGGGGAAGAGACCCAGTACTTC
d_gene: TRBD2; v_gene: TRBV2; j_gene: TRBJ2-1; len: 15; abundance: many; CDR3aa: CASTGLGVGTNEQFF; CDR3nt: TGTGCCAGCACTGGACTAGGGGTTGGCACCAATGAGCAGTTCTTC
d_gene: -; v_gene: TRBV20-1; j_gene: TRBJ1-2; len: 12; abundance: -; CDR3aa: CSARCRSYGYTF; CDR3nt: TGCAGTGCCCGGTGTCGGAGCTATGGCTACACCTTC
d_gene: -; v_gene: TRBV29-1; j_gene: TRBJ1-1; len: 14; abundance: many; CDR3aa: CSVASGRGNTEAFF; CDR3nt: TGCAGCGTGGCCTCGGGCAGGGGGAACACTGAAGCTTTCTTT
d_gene: TRBD2; v_gene: TRBV29-1; j_gene: TRBJ2-1; len: 17; abundance: once; CDR3aa: CSVEDVAGGTSGNEQFF; CDR3nt: TGCAGCGTTGAAGATGTGGCCGGGGGGACTAGCGGCAATGAGCAGTTCTTC